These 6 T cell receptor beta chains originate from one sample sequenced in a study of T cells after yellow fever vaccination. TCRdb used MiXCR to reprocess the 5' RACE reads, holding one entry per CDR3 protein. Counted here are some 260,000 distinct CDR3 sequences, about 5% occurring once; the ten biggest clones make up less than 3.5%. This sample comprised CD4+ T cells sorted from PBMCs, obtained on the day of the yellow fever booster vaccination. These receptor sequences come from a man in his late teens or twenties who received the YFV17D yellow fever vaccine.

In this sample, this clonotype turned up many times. CDR3 region: CASSAGRSTNEKLFF. DNA for the CDR3: TGTGCCAGCAGCGCCGGCCGTTCAACTAATGAAAAACTGTTTTTT. V is TRBV25-1 and J is TRBJ1-4, with D hard to call. The length of the CDR3 is 15 residues. In germline, CDR1 is MGHDK, CDR2 SYGVNS. With 6 bases removed from V and 0 bases from J, the gap between germline ends came to 11 bases.

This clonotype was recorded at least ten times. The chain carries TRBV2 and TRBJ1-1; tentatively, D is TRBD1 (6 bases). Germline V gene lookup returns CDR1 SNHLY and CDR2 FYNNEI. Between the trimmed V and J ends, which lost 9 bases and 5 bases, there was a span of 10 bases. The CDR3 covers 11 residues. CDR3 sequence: CASNRDTEAFF. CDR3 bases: TGTGCCAGTAACAGGGATACTGAAGCTTTCTTT.

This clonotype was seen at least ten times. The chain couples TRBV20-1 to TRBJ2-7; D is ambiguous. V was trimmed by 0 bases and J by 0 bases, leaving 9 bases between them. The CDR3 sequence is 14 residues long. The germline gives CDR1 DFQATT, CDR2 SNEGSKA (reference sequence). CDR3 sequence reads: CSARDPESSYEQYF. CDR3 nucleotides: TGCAGTGCTAGAGATCCGGAAAGCTCCTACGAGCAGTACTTC.

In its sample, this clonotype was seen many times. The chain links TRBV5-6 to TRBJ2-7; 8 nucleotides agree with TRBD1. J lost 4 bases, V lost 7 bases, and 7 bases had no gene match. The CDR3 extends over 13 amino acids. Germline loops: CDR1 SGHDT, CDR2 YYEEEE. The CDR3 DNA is TGTGCCAGCGAAGACAGGGGTGGTTACGAGCAGTACGTC. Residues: CASEDRGGYEQYV.

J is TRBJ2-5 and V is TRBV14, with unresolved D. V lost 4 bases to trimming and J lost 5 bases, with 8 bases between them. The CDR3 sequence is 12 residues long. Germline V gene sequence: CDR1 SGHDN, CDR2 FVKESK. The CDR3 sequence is CASSRGRETQYF. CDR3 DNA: TGTGCCAGCAGCCGGGGTAGGGAGACCCAGTACTTC.

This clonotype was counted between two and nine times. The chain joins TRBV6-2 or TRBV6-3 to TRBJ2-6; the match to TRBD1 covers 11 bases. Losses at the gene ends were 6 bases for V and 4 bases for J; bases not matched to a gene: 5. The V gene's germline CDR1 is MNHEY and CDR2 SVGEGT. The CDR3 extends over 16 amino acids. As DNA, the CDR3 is TGTGCCAGCAGCGGACAGGGGGCGAACGGGGCCAACGTCCTGACTTTC. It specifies CASSGQGANGANVLTF.